This T cell receptor (beta chain) was documented in a study of blood T cell repertoires in COVID-19. Whole-study context: Samples of COVID-19 (acute and convalescent) were obtained from the United States, Italy and Spain. Sample material is recorded as cDNA or gDNA derived from T cells, B-cell-depleted T cells, or PBMCs.

Authors' data handling: Nucleated cell counts were estimated from reference gene primer amplification. The method was immunoSEQ multiplex PCR; TCRdb's version includes in-frame clones alone and lacks a portion of them. D and trimming were read from the DNA, whereas the V and J calls and clone size are those reported in that table. The sample holds about 170,000 clones; roughly 82% are singletons and the top ten take around 8%. Germline V gives CDR1 KGHSH, CDR2 LQKENI. V dropped 2 bases and J dropped 3 bases, with 11 bases sitting between them. This CDR3 has 15 amino acids. The genes are TRBV18 and TRBJ2-1; D possibly corresponds to TRBD1 (6 bases). The TCR originated in a woman in her 70s with acute or convalescent COVID-19. The specimen was peripheral blood. DNA of the CDR3: TGTGCCAGCTCACCAATAGGGGGAGACTACAATGAGCAGTTCTTC. Translating it yields CASSPIGGDYNEQFF.